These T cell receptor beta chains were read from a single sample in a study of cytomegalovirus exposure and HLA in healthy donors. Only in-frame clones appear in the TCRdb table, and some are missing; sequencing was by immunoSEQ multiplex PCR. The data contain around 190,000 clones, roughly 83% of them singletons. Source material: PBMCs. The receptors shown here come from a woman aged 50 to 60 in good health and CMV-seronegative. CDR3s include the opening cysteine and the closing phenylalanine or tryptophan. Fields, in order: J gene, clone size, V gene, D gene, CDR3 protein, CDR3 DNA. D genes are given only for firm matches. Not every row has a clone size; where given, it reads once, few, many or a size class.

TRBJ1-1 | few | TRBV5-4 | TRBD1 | CASTGERQGNTEAFF | TGTGCCAGCACCGGAGAAAGACAGGGCAACACTGAAGCTTTCTTT
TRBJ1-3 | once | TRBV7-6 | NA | CASSQTGSGNTIYF | TGTGCCAGCAGCCAAACAGGGTCGGGAAACACCATATATTTT
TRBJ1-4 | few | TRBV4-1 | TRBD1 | CASSFTGTGGEKLFF | TGCGCCAGCAGTTTTACCGGGACAGGGGGTGAAAAACTGTTTTTT
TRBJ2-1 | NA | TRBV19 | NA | CASSADAGSSYNEQFF | TGTGCCAGTAGTGCGGATGCGGGTTCCAGCTACAATGAGCAGTTCTTC
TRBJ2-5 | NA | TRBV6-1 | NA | CASSEAGGSLQETQYF | TGTGCCAGCAGTGAAGCGGGAGGCAGCCTCCAAGAGACCCAGTACTTC
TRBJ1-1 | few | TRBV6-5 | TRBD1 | CASSPRTGLEAFF | TGTGCCAGCAGTCCCCGGACAGGACTCGAAGCTTTCTTT
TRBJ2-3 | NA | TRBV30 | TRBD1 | CAWSGQGTSTDTQYF | TGTGCCTGGAGTGGACAGGGAACTAGCACAGATACGCAGTATTTT
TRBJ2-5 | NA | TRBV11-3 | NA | CASSKRTAGQETQYF | TGTGCCAGCAGCAAGCGGACAGCCGGACAAGAGACCCAGTACTTC
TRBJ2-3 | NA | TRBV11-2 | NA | CASSLAGWDTDTQYF | TGTGCCAGCAGCTTAGCGGGATGGGACACAGATACGCAGTATTTT
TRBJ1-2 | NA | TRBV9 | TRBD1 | CASSPGQGYGYTF | TGTGCCAGCAGCCCCGGACAGGGCTATGGCTACACCTTC
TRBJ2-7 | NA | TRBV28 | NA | CASSLSVGDLYF | TGTGCCAGCAGTTTATCGGTCGGGGACTTGTACTTC
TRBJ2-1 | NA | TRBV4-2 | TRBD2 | CASSQLPGGASGRTDNEQFF | TGTGCCAGCAGCCAACTCCCTGGGGGGGCTAGCGGGAGGACCGACAATGAGCAGTTCTTC
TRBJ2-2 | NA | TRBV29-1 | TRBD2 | CSVARGLLNTGELFF | TGCAGCGTTGCCCGGGGACTACTCAACACCGGGGAGCTGTTTTTT
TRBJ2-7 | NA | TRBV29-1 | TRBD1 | CSVEGTGDYEQYF | TGCAGCGTTGAGGGGACAGGGGACTACGAGCAGTACTTC
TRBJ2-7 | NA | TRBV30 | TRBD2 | CAWSGASGKGGEQYF | TGTGCCTGGAGTGGAGCTAGCGGGAAAGGCGGCGAGCAGTACTTC
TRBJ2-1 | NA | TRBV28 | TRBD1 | CASTTAGTGGGEQFF | TGTGCCAGCACCACCGCCGGGACAGGGGGCGGTGAGCAGTTCTTC
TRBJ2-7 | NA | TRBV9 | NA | CASSVGATSYEQYF | TGTGCCAGCAGCGTAGGTGCCACGTCCTACGAGCAGTACTTC
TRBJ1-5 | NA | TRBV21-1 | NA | CASSHGGQPQHF | TGTGCCAGCAGCCACGGGGGTCAGCCCCAGCATTTT
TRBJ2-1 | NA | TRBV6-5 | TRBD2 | CASRVETSLYNEQFF | TGTGCCAGCAGGGTTGAGACTAGCCTCTACAATGAGCAGTTCTTC
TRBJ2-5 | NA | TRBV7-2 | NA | CASSLVRSGETQYF | TGTGCCAGCAGCTTAGTGAGGTCCGGGGAGACCCAGTACTTC
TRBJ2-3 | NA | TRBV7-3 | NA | CASSYGVTDTQYF | TGTGCCAGCAGCTACGGGGTAACAGATACGCAGTATTTT
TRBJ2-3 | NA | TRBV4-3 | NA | CASSQERRAGFDTQYF | TGCGCCAGCAGCCAAGAACGCCGCGCCGGGTTCGATACGCAGTATTTT
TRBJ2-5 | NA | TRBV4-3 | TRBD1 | CASSQDLGTGSRTQYF | TGCGCCAGCAGCCAAGATTTGGGGACAGGGAGCAGGACCCAGTACTTC
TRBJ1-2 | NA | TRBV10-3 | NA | CAISETGVSYTF | TGTGCCATCAGTGAGACGGGAGTTTCCTACACCTTC
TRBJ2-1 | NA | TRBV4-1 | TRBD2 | CASRTEREANEQFF | TGCGCCAGCAGAACCGAGCGGGAGGCGAATGAGCAGTTCTTC
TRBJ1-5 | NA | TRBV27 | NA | CASSLAGAGNQPQHF | TGTGCCAGCAGTTTAGCGGGCGCAGGCAATCAGCCCCAGCATTTT
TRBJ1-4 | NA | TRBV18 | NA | CASSSQGAATNEKLFF | TGTGCCAGCTCGAGTCAAGGGGCCGCGACTAATGAAAAACTGTTTTTT
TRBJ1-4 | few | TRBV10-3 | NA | CAISERQPNEKLFF | TGTGCCATCAGTGAACGACAGCCTAATGAAAAACTGTTTTTT
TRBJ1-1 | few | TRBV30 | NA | CAWSAWGVSTEAFF | TGTGCCTGGAGTGCTTGGGGCGTCAGCACTGAAGCTTTCTTT
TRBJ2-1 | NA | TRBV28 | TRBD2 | CASIDGLAGVGNEQFF | TGTGCCAGCATCGATGGACTAGCGGGAGTAGGCAATGAGCAGTTCTTC
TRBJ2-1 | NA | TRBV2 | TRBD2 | CASKGVAGANEQFF | TGTGCCAGCAAAGGGGTAGCGGGAGCCAATGAGCAGTTCTTC
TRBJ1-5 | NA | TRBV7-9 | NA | CASSLGDQGNQPQHF | TGTGCCAGCAGCTTAGGAGACCAGGGCAATCAGCCCCAGCATTTT
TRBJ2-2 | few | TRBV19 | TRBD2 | CASSMVNRGLAGSTGELFF | TGTGCCAGTAGTATGGTAAATAGAGGACTAGCAGGAAGCACCGGGGAGCTGTTTTTT
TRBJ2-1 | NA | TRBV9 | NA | CASSVVPGVNNEQFF | TGTGCCAGCAGCGTAGTGCCAGGGGTTAACAATGAGCAGTTCTTC
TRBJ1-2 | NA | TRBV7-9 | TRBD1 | CSSSRQGSYGYTF | TGTTCCAGCAGTCGACAGGGAAGCTATGGCTACACCTTC
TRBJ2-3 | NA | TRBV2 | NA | CASSPGQRYTDTQYF | TGTGCCAGCAGTCCGGGACAACGATACACAGATACGCAGTATTTT
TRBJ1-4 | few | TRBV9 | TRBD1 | CASSVGGTGVNEKLFF | TGTGCCAGCAGCGTAGGGGGGACAGGGGTAAATGAAAAACTGTTTTTT
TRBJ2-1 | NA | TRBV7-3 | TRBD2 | CASSLRAGGSNEQFF | TGTGCCAGCAGCTTAAGAGCGGGGGGGAGTAATGAGCAGTTCTTC
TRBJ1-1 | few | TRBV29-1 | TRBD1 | CSVRVSRTGRTEAFF | TGCAGCGTACGGGTATCCCGGACAGGCCGGACTGAAGCTTTCTTT
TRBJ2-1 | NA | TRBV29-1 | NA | CSVDPSASYNEQFF | TGCAGCGTTGACCCAAGCGCTTCCTACAATGAGCAGTTCTTC
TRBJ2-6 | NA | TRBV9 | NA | CASSVAGSGANVLTF | TGTGCCAGCAGCGTAGCGGGATCCGGGGCCAACGTCCTGACTTTC
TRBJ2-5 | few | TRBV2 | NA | CASSPRALGETQYF | TGTGCCAGCAGCCCAAGAGCTCTTGGAGAGACCCAGTACTTC
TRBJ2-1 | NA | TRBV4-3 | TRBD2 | CASSRGTSSNEQFF | TGCGCCAGCAGCCGCGGGACTAGCAGCAATGAGCAGTTCTTC
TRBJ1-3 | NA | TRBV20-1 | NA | CSAGTGNTIYF | TGCAGTGCAGGGACAGGAAACACCATATATTTT
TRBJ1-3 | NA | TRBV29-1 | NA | CSVKQDSGNTIYF | TGCAGCGTGAAACAGGACTCTGGAAACACCATATATTTT
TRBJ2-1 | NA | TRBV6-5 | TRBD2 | CASSYPTSGSYNEQFF | TGTGCCAGCAGTTACCCGACTAGCGGCTCCTACAATGAGCAGTTCTTC
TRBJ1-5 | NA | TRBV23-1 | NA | CASSQSGGRSNQPQHF | TGCGCCAGCAGTCAATCAGGGGGTAGAAGCAATCAGCCCCAGCATTTT
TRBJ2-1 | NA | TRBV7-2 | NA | CASSFLPIPYNEQFF | TGTGCCAGCAGCTTTTTACCTATACCCTACAATGAGCAGTTCTTC
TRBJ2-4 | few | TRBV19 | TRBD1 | CASSPRTGALLAKNIQYF | TGTGCCAGTAGTCCTCGGACAGGAGCTCTACTAGCCAAAAACATTCAGTACTTC
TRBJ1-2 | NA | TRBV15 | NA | CATSYGGAPTYGYTF | TGTGCCACCAGCTACGGGGGGGCTCCCACCTATGGCTACACCTTC
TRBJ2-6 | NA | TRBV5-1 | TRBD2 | CASSLRLAGGAGANVLTF | TGCGCCAGCAGCTTGAGGCTAGCGGGAGGGGCTGGGGCCAACGTCCTGACTTTC
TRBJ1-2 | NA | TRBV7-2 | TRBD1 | CASSLVGDRPGYTF | TGTGCCAGCAGCTTAGTGGGGGACAGGCCTGGCTACACCTTC
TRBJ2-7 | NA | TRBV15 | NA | CATSRGGGGAGEQYF | TGTGCCACCAGCAGAGGGGGTGGAGGGGCGGGCGAGCAGTACTTC
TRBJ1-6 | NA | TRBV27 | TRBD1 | CASSLSGTGTYNSPLHF | TGTGCCAGCAGTTTATCCGGGACAGGGACCTATAATTCACCCCTCCACTTT
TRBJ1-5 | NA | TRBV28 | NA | CASSRYQGSQPQHF | TGTGCCAGCAGCCGTTATCAGGGGTCGCAGCCCCAGCATTTT
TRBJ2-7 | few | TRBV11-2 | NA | CASSTTSTHEQYF | TGTGCCAGCAGCACCACTAGTACCCACGAGCAGTACTTC
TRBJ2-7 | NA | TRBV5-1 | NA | CASSYDKSYEQYF | TGCGCCAGCAGCTACGACAAATCCTACGAGCAGTACTTC